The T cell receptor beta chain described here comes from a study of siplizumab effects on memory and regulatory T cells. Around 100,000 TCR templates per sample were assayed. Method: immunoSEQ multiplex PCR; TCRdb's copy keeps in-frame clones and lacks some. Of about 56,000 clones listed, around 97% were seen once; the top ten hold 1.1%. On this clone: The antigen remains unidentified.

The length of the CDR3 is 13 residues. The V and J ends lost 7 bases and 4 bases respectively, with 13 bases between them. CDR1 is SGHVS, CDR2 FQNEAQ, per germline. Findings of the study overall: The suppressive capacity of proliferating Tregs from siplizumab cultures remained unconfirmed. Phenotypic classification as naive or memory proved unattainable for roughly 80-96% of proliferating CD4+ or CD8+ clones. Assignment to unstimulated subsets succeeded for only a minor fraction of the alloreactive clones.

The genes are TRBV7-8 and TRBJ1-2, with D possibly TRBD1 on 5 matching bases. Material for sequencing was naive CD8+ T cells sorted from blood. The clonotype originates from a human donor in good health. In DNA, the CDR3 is TGTGCCAGCACCAACGGACAACGCTATGGCTACACCTTC. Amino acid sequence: CASTNGQRYGYTF.